The clone carrying this TCR beta chain was seen only once. This entry belongs to a study of technical replicates of blood from several donors. The method was immunoSEQ multiplex PCR; TCRdb's version includes in-frame clones alone and lacks a portion of them. The sample comprises over 75,000 clones, 95% of which are singletons, and 0.22% rests with the top ten. The CDR3 covers 13 residues. With 6 bases removed from V and 5 bases from J, the gap between germline ends came to 14 bases. Germline CDR1 and CDR2: SGHRS and YFSETQ. Sequences were obtained from T cells isolated from PBMCs. The sequence came from a human donor in good health. This chain uses TRBV5-1 with TRBJ2-5; possible D gene TRBD1, 6 bases. The CDR3 region has the DNA TGCGCCAGCAATATCAGGGGCGGGGAGACCCAGTACTTC. Translated, it gives CASNIRGGETQYF.